The rows below give T cell receptor beta chains drawn from one sample of a study of blood T cell repertoires in COVID-19. TCRdb's copy holds only in-frame clones and misses some; the assay was immunoSEQ multiplex PCR. This sample has about 180,000 clones, with 83% found just once. Sequenced material: peripheral blood. These receptors all stem from a human donor in a cohort sampled during active COVID-19. Each CDR3 is given with its conserved first and last residue. D genes are given only for firm matches. The size of a clone is reported for some rows only, either as once, few or many, or as a class for expanded clones.

D,J,size,V,CDR3,DNA
NA,TRBJ1-5,NA,TRBV5-1,CASSRGEDGQPQHF,TGCGCCAGCAGCCGGGGGGAGGACGGACAGCCCCAGCATTTT
TRBD2,TRBJ2-7,once,TRBV10-2,CASILNVLAGDHF,TGCGCCAGCATTCTAAACGTACTAGCGGGGGACCACTTC
TRBD2,TRBJ2-3,NA,TRBV3-1/TRBV3-2,CASSQGGGADTQYF,TGTGCCAGCAGCCAAGGCGGGGGGGCAGATACGCAGTATTTT
NA,TRBJ1-5,NA,TRBV6-4,CASSVRQVRGAAQHF,TGTGCCAGCAGTGTTCGACAGGTCCGGGGGGCAGCCCAGCATTTT
NA,TRBJ1-1,NA,TRBV10-3,CAISERQLNTEAFF,TGTGCCATCAGTGAAAGACAGTTGAACACTGAAGCTTTCTTT
TRBD1,TRBJ2-1,NA,TRBV7-2,CASSLVGGGSYNEQFF,TGTGCCAGCAGCTTAGTAGGGGGCGGCTCCTACAATGAGCAGTTCTTC
TRBD2,TRBJ2-3,NA,TRBV27,CASSLQRGGAPDTQYF,TGTGCCAGCAGTTTACAGCGCGGGGGGGCCCCAGATACGCAGTATTTT
NA,TRBJ1-1,NA,TRBV7-2,CASSTRENTEAFF,TGTGCCAGCAGCACCAGGGAAAACACTGAAGCTTTCTTT
TRBD1,TRBJ2-7,NA,TRBV5-6,CASSSLQGYHEQYF,TGTGCCAGCAGCTCTTTACAGGGGTACCACGAGCAGTACTTC
TRBD1,TRBJ2-6,NA,TRBV18,CASSLLGQGLSGANVLTF,TGTGCCAGCTCACTGTTGGGACAGGGGCTAAGTGGGGCCAACGTCCTGACTTTC
NA,TRBJ1-2,NA,TRBV6-5,CASRPLRGSIYGYTF,TGTGCCAGCAGGCCCTTAAGGGGCAGCATCTATGGCTACACCTTC
NA,TRBJ2-5,NA,TRBV11-2,CASSLVGGQETQYF,TGTGCCAGCAGCTTAGTAGGGGGCCAAGAGACCCAGTACTTC
TRBD1,TRBJ2-1,NA,TRBV10-3,CAISGPKTGLGNEQFF,TGTGCCATCAGTGGGCCAAAGACAGGGTTGGGGAATGAGCAGTTCTTC
NA,TRBJ2-7,few,TRBV28,CASSYPTPSYEQYF,TGTGCCAGCAGTTACCCGACACCCTCCTACGAGCAGTACTTC
TRBD1,TRBJ2-7,few,TRBV11-2,CASSSLDRDAYEQYF,TGTGCCAGCAGCTCCTTGGACAGGGATGCCTACGAGCAGTACTTC
NA,TRBJ1-2,few,TRBV5-1,CASSLGGGNYGYTF,TGCGCCAGCAGCTTGGGAGGAGGGAACTATGGCTACACCTTC
NA,TRBJ2-5,NA,TRBV5-1,CASSLRGETQYF,TGCGCCAGCAGCTTGAGGGGGGAGACCCAGTACTTC
TRBD2,TRBJ2-5,once,TRBV28,CATSGALETQYF,TGTGCCACTAGCGGGGCACTGGAGACCCAGTACTTC
TRBD1,TRBJ1-5,few,TRBV5-4,CASSSGGQGQPQHF,TGTGCCAGCAGCAGTGGCGGACAGGGTCAGCCCCAGCATTTT
TRBD1,TRBJ2-7,NA,TRBV3-1/TRBV3-2,CASSQWDRGVGEQYF,TGTGCCAGCAGCCAATGGGACAGGGGCGTCGGTGAGCAGTACTTC
NA,TRBJ2-7,NA,TRBV27,CASQDRGSSYEQYF,TGTGCCAGCCAGGATCGGGGGAGCTCCTACGAGCAGTACTTC
TRBD2,TRBJ2-7,NA,TRBV7-9,CASSDSSGVSYEQYF,TGTGCCAGCAGCGACTCTAGCGGCGTCTCCTACGAGCAGTACTTC
TRBD1,TRBJ1-2,NA,TRBV4-2,CASHGQAFANYGYTF,TGTGCCAGCCATGGACAGGCCTTCGCTAACTATGGCTACACCTTC
NA,TRBJ1-2,NA,TRBV28,CASKANFYGYTF,TGTGCCAGCAAAGCTAATTTCTATGGCTACACCTTC
TRBD1,TRBJ2-7,NA,TRBV5-1,CASRPAGTVYSEQYF,TGCGCCAGCAGGCCGGCCGGGACAGTCTATTCCGAGCAGTACTTC
TRBD1,TRBJ1-4,few,TRBV18,CASSLVTGRGEKLFF,TGTGCCAGCTCACTTGTGACAGGGAGAGGGGAAAAACTGTTTTTT
TRBD1,TRBJ1-5,few,TRBV19,CASSLRGLFGNQPQHF,TGTGCCAGTAGTCTCAGGGGGCTATTTGGCAATCAGCCCCAGCATTTT
NA,TRBJ1-2,NA,TRBV6-4,CASSDSGGNGYTF,TGTGCCAGCAGTGACTCAGGAGGTAATGGCTACACCTTC
TRBD1,TRBJ2-3,NA,TRBV7-9,CASISQGADTQYF,TGTGCCAGCATCTCTCAGGGGGCAGATACGCAGTATTTT
TRBD1,TRBJ2-7,NA,TRBV18,CASSPSTGTYEQYF,TGTGCCAGCTCCCCCTCGACAGGGACCTACGAGCAGTACTTC
TRBD2,TRBJ2-5,NA,TRBV25-1,CASREIAGGKTETQYF,TGTGCCAGCAGGGAGATAGCGGGTGGGAAAACCGAGACCCAGTACTTC
NA,TRBJ2-3,NA,TRBV27,CASSPDWYYSASTDTQYF,TGTGCCAGCAGTCCCGACTGGTACTATTCCGCTAGCACAGATACGCAGTATTTT
NA,TRBJ2-7,NA,TRBV7-2,CASSFSWGPYEQYF,TGTGCCAGCAGCTTTTCGTGGGGGCCCTACGAGCAGTACTTC
TRBD1,TRBJ2-5,NA,TRBV24-1,CATSDLTGTGGETQYF,TGTGCCACCAGTGATTTAACCGGGACAGGTGGAGAGACCCAGTACTTC
NA,TRBJ1-2,NA,TRBV10-3,CAIVAKPAGGYTF,TGTGCCATCGTCGCCAAGCCTGCTGGTGGCTACACCTTC
TRBD2,TRBJ2-7,NA,TRBV3-1/TRBV3-2,CASSQAPGLAGVGREQYF,TGTGCCAGCAGCCAAGCACCGGGACTAGCGGGAGTGGGTCGCGAGCAGTACTTC
TRBD1,TRBJ1-5,once,TRBV27,CASSLGQGRNQPQHF,TGTGCCAGCAGCCTAGGACAGGGAAGGAATCAGCCCCAGCATTTT
TRBD1,TRBJ1-1,NA,TRBV5-4,CASTDTGGNTEAFF,TGTGCCAGCACCGACACAGGGGGGAACACTGAAGCTTTCTTT
TRBD2,TRBJ2-7,NA,TRBV19,CASSWSSGNYEQYF,TGTGCCAGTAGTTGGAGTAGCGGGAACTACGAGCAGTACTTC
NA,TRBJ1-1,once,TRBV7-2,CASTKRVKNTEAFF,TGTGCCAGCACTAAACGCGTGAAGAACACTGAAGCTTTCTTT
TRBD2,TRBJ2-5,NA,TRBV2,CASSEAVTSGGVGYF,TGTGCCAGCAGTGAAGCAGTCACTAGCGGGGGGGTCGGATACTTC
NA,TRBJ2-7,NA,TRBV28,CASSTPGYEQYF,TGTGCCAGCAGTACCCCCGGTTACGAGCAGTACTTC
NA,TRBJ2-7,NA,TRBV10-1,CASRDLPSREQYF,TGCGCCAGCAGGGATCTCCCTAGCCGAGAGCAGTACTTC
NA,TRBJ1-5,NA,TRBV5-8,CASSFFSLGGNQPQHF,TGTGCCAGCAGCTTCTTTTCCCTCGGTGGCAATCAGCCCCAGCATTTT
NA,TRBJ1-2,few,TRBV11-2,CASSLGGPYGYTF,TGTGCCAGCAGCTTAGGGGGGCCCTATGGCTACACCTTC
TRBD1,TRBJ1-2,NA,TRBV5-5,CASSLQGIYGYTF,TGTGCCAGCAGCTTACAGGGGATCTATGGCTACACCTTC
NA,TRBJ1-2,NA,TRBV6-2/TRBV6-3,CASSYVGQNYGYTF,TGTGCCAGCAGTTACGTCGGACAGAACTATGGCTACACCTTC
NA,TRBJ1-2,NA,TRBV6-5,CASSYSGDVNYGYTF,TGTGCCAGCAGTTACTCGGGAGATGTTAACTATGGCTACACCTTC
NA,TRBJ1-5,NA,TRBV7-8,CASGSQQPQHF,TGTGCCAGCGGCTCCCAGCAGCCCCAGCATTTT
NA,TRBJ2-7,NA,TRBV28,CASSPRTAYEQYF,TGTGCCAGCAGTCCGCGGACAGCTTACGAGCAGTACTTC
NA,TRBJ1-5,few,TRBV21-1,CASTFTGSHQPQHF,TGTGCCAGCACCTTTACAGGGAGCCATCAGCCCCAGCATTTT
NA,TRBJ1-2,NA,TRBV19,CASSPRTYNYGYTF,TGTGCCAGTAGCCCCAGAACGTATAACTATGGCTACACCTTC